This record covers a single T cell receptor beta chain. No antigen is known for it. Treatment denoted: over 15 received Ad26.COV2.S at low or high dose, single or two shots; about 5 received placebo; per-sample allocation not given. Each sample was drawn 63 days after the first injection (of vaccine or placebo). Expression of Wuhan-strain SARS-CoV-2 spike came from the Ad26 vector that formed the vaccine. These data are taken from a study of Ad26.COV2.S vaccination and SARS-CoV-2 variants. Study summary: Enrolled in COV1001, the donor was in the Ad26.COV2.S trial arm, which received the vaccine.

Findings of the study overall: Comparability of non-spike TCR breadth was observed across vaccine and placebo recipients.

Germline V gene data show CDR1 as MDHEN and CDR2 as SYDVKM. V was clipped by 2 bases and J by 0 bases, with 14 bases between them. This CDR3 has 16 residues. Assay: immunoSEQ multiplex PCR; the TCRdb copy retains only in-frame clones and omits some. The sample comprises some 520,000 clones, around 90% of which are singletons, and roughly 13% rests with the top ten. This chain connects TRBV28 to TRBJ2-7; a possible D gene is TRBD2 (6 bases). This clonotype was sampled from a person between 18 and 59 years old who received the Ad26.COV2.S COVID-19 vaccine or a placebo. Sequenced here: peripheral blood, sampled in a trial of Ad26.COV2.S vaccine versus placebo. Here the CDR3 reads CASSLRWFGGSYEQYF. The CDR3 nucleotides are TGTGCCAGCAGTTTAAGGTGGTTCGGGGGCTCCTACGAGCAGTACTTC.